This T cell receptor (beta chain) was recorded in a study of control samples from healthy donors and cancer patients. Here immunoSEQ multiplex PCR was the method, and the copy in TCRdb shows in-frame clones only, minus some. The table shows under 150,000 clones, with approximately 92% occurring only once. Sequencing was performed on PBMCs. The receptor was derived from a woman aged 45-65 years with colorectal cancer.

DNA of the CDR3: TGTGCCAGCAGCTCCGTTTCCTTAGGGGTAAACTATGGCTACACCTTC. This encodes CASSSVSLGVNYGYTF. V gene TRBV11-2 combines with J gene TRBJ1-2; maybe TRBD1 (5 bases). CDR3 length: 16 residues. Trimming removed 4 bases from V and 2 bases from J, with 17 bases in between. Germline V gene sequence: CDR1 SGHAT, CDR2 FQNNGV.